Listed below are T cell receptor beta chains from one sample, sequenced in a study of CD8 T cells in ankylosing spondylitis. Using its own MiXCR run on the 5' RACE reads, TCRdb lists one record per CDR3 protein. The sample has 150,000 to 200,000 distinct CDR3 sequences, 11% seen once. The material sequenced was blood, either unsorted or a sorted T cell fraction (not recorded which). All receptors come from a male donor with ankylosing spondylitis or in good health (not recorded which). CDR3s include the opening cysteine and the closing phenylalanine or tryptophan. Fields, in order: V gene, clone size, D gene, J gene, CDR3 DNA, CDR3 protein. A D gene is named only where the DNA matches it firmly. Size tells how often a clone was seen (once, few, many) or the class of an expanded clone, and some rows leave it out.

TRBV5-1,.,.,TRBJ2-4,TGCGCCAGCAGCTTAAGCCACCGGAGGCAACTCGGGAACATTCAGTACTTC,CASSLSHRRQLGNIQYF
TRBV25-1,many,TRBD1,TRBJ2-1,TGTGCCACCCAACGGGGACAGGGCAACAATGAGCAGTTCTTC,CATQRGQGNNEQFF
TRBV20-1,few,.,TRBJ1-1,TGCAGTGCTCACAGGGAATTCCGAACAATAAACACTGAAGCTTTCTTT,CSAHREFRTINTEAFF
TRBV3-1,.,.,TRBJ1-2,TGTGCCAGCAGCCAAGGGACGGGGCGAAAGGATGGCTACACCTTC,CASSQGTGRKDGYTF
TRBV6-5,few,.,TRBJ2-6,TGTGCCAGCAGTTACCGATTTACAGGCTCTGGGGCCAACGTCCTGACTTTC,CASSYRFTGSGANVLTF
TRBV15,.,.,TRBJ1-5,TGTGCCACCAGCAAGTACGGCGATAGCAATCAGCCCCAGCATTTT,CATSKYGDSNQPQHF
TRBV7-2,few,.,TRBJ2-2,TGTGCCAGCAGCTTATCCGCTAGTGACACCGGGGAGCTGTTTTTT,CASSLSASDTGELFF
TRBV19,.,TRBD1,TRBJ1-2,TGTGCGACCGGGTCCAGGGGGCTCTATGGCTACACCTTC,CATGSRGLYGYTF
TRBV12-3/TRBV12-4,few,TRBD2,TRBJ2-2,TGTGCCAGCAGTTTAGCCGATAGCGGGTATCTTGCGAACACCGGGGAGCTGTTTTTT,CASSLADSGYLANTGELFF
TRBV28,many,.,TRBJ2-7,TGTGCCAGCAGTCCAGGGGAGGTAACCTACGAGCAGTACTTC,CASSPGEVTYEQYF
TRBV29-1,many,.,TRBJ2-5,TGCAGCGTTGAAGTCGGGGAAGAGACCCAGTACTTC,CSVEVGEETQYF